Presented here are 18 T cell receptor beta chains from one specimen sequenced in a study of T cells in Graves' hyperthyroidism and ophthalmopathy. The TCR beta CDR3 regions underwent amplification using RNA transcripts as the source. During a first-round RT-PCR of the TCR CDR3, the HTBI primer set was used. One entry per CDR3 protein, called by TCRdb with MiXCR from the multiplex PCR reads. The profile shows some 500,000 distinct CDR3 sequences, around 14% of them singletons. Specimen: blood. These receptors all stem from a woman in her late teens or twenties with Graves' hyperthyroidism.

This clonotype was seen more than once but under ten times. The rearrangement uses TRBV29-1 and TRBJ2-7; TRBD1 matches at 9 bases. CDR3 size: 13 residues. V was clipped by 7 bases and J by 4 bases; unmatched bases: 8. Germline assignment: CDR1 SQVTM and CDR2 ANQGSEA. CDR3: CSARDREEYEQYV. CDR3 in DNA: TGCAGCGCCCGGGACAGGGAGGAGTACGAGCAGTACGTC.

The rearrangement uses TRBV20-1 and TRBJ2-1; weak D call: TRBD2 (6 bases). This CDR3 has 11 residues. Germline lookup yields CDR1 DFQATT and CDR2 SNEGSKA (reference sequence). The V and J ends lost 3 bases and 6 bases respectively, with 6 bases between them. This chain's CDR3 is CSARGGNEQFF. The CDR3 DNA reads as TGCAGTGCTAGGGGGGGCAATGAGCAGTTCTTC.

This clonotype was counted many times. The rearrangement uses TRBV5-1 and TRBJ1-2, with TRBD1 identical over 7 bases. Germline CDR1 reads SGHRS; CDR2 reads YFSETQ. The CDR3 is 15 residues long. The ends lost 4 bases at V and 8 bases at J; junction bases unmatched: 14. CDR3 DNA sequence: TGCGCCAGCAGCAAGGGGGCTTCCATAGGCGGGGGCTACACCTTC. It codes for CASSKGASIGGGYTF.

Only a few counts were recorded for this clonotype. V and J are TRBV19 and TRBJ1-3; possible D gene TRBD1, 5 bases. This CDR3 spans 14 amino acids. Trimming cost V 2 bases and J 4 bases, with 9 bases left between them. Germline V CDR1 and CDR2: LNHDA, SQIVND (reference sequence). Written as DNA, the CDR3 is TGTGCCAGTAGTATACGGGCAGGGGGAAACACCATATATTTT. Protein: CASSIRAGGNTIYF.

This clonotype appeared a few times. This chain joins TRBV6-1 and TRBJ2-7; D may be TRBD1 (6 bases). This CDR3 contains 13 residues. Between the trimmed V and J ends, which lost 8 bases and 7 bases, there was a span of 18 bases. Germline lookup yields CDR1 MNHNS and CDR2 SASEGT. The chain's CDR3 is CASGGTRAREQYV. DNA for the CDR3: TGTGCCAGCGGGGGCACTCGGGCGAGGGAGCAGTACGTC.

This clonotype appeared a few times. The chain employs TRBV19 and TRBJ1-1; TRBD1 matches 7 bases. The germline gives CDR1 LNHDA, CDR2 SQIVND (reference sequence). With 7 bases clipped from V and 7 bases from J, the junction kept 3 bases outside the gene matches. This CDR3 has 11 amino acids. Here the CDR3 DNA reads TGTGCCAGTAAGGGGGCAATTGAAGCTTTCTTT. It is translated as CASKGAIEAFF. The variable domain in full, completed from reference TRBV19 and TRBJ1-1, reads DGGITQSPKYLFRKEGQNVTLSCEQNLNHDAMYWYRQDPGQGLRLIYYSQIVNDFQKGDIAEGYSVSREKKESFPLTVTSAQKNPTAFYLCASKGAIEAFFGQGTRLTVV.

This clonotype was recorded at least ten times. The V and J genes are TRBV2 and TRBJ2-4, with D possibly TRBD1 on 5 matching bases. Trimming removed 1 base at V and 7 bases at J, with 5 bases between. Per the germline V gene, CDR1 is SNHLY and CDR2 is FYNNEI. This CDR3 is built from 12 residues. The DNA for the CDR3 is TGTGCCAGCAGTGAAGGGGGCAACATTCAGTACTTC. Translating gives CASSEGGNIQYF.

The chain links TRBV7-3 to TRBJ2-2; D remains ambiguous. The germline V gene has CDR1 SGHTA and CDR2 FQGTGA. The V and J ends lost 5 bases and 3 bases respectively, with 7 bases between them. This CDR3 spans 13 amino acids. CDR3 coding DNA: TGTGCCAGCAGCATCCGGGACACCGGGGAGCTGTTTTTT. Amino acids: CASSIRDTGELFF.

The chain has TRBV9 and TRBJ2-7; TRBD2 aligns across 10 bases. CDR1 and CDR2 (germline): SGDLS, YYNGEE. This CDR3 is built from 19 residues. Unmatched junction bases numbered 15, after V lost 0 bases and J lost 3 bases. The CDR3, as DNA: TGTGCCAGCAGCGTAGTTAGGGGGCGACTAGCGGGCCTCGACTACGAGCAGTACTTC. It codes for CASSVVRGRLAGLDYEQYF.

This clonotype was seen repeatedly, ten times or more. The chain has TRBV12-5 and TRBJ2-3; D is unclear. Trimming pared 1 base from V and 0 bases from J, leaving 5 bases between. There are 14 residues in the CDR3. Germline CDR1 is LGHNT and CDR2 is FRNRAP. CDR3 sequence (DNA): TGTGCTAGTGGTTTGGGACCTAGCACAGATACGCAGTATTTT. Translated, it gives CASGLGPSTDTQYF. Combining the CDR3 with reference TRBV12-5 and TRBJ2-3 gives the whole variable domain DARVTQTPRHKVTEMGQEVTMRCQPILGHNTVFWYRQTMMQGLELLAYFRNRAPLDDSGMPKDRFSAEMPDATLATLKIQPSEPRDSAVYFCASGLGPSTDTQYFGPGTRLTVL.

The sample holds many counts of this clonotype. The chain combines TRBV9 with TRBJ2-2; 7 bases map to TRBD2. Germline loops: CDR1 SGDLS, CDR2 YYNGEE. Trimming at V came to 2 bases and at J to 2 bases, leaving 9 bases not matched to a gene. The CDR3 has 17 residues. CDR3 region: CASSVPAGRVNTGELFF. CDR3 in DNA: TGTGCCAGCAGCGTCCCAGCGGGACGCGTTAACACCGGGGAGCTGTTTTTT.

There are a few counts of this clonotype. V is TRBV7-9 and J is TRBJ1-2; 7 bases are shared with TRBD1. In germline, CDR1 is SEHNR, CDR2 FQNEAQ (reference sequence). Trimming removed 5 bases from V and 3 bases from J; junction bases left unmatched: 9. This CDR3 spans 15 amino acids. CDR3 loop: CASSRTGTVDYGYTF. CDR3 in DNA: TGTGCCAGCAGCCGTACCGGGACAGTTGACTATGGCTACACCTTC.

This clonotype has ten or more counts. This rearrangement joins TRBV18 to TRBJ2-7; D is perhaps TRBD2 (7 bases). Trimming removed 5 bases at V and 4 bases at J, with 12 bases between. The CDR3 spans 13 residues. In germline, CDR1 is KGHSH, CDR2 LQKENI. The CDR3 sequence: CASSWGGGYEQYV. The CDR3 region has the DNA TGTGCCAGCTCATGGGGGGGCGGTTACGAGCAGTACGTC.

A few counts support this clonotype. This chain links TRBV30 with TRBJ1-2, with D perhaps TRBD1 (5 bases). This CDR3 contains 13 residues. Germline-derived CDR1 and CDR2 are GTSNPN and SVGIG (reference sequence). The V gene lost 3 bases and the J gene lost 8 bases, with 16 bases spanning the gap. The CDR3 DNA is TGTGCCTGGAGCCCGGGACCAGCTGACGGCTACACCTTC. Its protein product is CAWSPGPADGYTF.

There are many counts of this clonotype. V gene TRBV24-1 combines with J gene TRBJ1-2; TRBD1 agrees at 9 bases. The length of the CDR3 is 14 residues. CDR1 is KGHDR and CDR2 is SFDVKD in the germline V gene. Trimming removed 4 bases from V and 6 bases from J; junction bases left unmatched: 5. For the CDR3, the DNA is TGTGCCACCAGTGACACCGGGACAGGGCATGGCTACACCTTC. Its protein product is CATSDTGTGHGYTF.

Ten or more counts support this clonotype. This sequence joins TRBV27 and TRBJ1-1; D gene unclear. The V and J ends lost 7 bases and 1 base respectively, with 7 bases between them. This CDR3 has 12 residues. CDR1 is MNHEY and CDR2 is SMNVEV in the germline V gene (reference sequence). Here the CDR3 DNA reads TGTGCCAGCAAACACAGGAACACTGAAGCTTTCTTT. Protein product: CASKHRNTEAFF.

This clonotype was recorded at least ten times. CDR3 loop: CASRPLGRDGETQYF. The CDR3 DNA sequence: TGTGCCAGCAGACCCCTCGGCAGAGATGGGGAGACCCAGTACTTC. J is TRBJ2-5 and V is TRBV27; D is unresolved. The germline gives CDR1 MNHEY, CDR2 SMNVEV (reference sequence). There are 15 residues in the CDR3. Trimming shortened V by 6 bases and J by 5 bases, and 19 bases separated the two germline ends.

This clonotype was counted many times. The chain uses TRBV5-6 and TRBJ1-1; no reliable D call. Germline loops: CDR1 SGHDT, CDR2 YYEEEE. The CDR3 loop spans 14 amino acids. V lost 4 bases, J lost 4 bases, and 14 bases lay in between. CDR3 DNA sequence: TGTGCCAGCAGCGCTTTACAGACGCGCACTGAAGCTTTCTTT. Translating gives CASSALQTRTEAFF.